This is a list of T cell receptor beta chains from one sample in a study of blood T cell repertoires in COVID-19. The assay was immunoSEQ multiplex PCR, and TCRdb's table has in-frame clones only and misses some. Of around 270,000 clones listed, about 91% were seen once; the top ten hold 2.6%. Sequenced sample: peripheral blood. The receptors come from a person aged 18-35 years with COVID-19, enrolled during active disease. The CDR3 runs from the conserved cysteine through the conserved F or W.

CDR3aa: CASRSGQGAGREGFGYTF; j_gene: TRBJ1-2; v_gene: TRBV7-9; len: 18
CDR3aa: CASSETQGPQHF; j_gene: TRBJ1-5; v_gene: TRBV10-2; len: 12
CDR3aa: CASSLELQGFNTEAFF; j_gene: TRBJ1-1; v_gene: TRBV7-2; len: 16
CDR3aa: CASSGQGADQPQHF; j_gene: TRBJ1-5; v_gene: TRBV2; len: 14
CDR3aa: CASSGTGATYEQYF; j_gene: TRBJ2-7; v_gene: TRBV5-1; len: 14
CDR3aa: CASSEDRGGQPQHF; j_gene: TRBJ1-5; v_gene: TRBV2; len: 14
CDR3aa: CASTPIGGRSVEQFF; j_gene: TRBJ2-1; v_gene: TRBV27; len: 15
CDR3aa: CASRQLKNTQYF; j_gene: TRBJ2-3; v_gene: TRBV11-2; len: 12
CDR3aa: CASSTTDSSYEQYF; j_gene: TRBJ2-7; v_gene: TRBV5-1; len: 14
CDR3aa: CASSQRGQENYGYTF; j_gene: TRBJ1-2; v_gene: TRBV3-1/TRBV3-2; len: 15
CDR3aa: CASSKDRTTNQPQHF; j_gene: TRBJ1-5; v_gene: TRBV5-6; len: 15
CDR3aa: CASLGQGCNQPQHF; j_gene: TRBJ1-5; v_gene: TRBV6-4; len: 14
CDR3aa: CASSSPGQGVMNTEAFF; j_gene: TRBJ1-1; v_gene: TRBV7-9; len: 17
CDR3aa: CASSRWTSRKETQYF; j_gene: TRBJ2-5; v_gene: TRBV14; len: 15
CDR3aa: CASSFGQGEGYTF; j_gene: TRBJ1-2; v_gene: TRBV13; len: 13
CDR3aa: CASSYSMGAGGYTF; j_gene: TRBJ1-2; v_gene: TRBV6-5; len: 14
CDR3aa: CASRGDGDSSYEQYF; j_gene: TRBJ2-7; v_gene: TRBV19; len: 15
CDR3aa: CASRSSTGYEQYF; j_gene: TRBJ2-7; v_gene: TRBV4-1; len: 13
CDR3aa: CATSDFLGTGVETQYF; j_gene: TRBJ2-5; v_gene: TRBV24-1; len: 16
CDR3aa: CASSPGQGATEQCF; j_gene: TRBJ2-3; v_gene: TRBV9; len: 14
CDR3aa: CASSESLFGTGIISNQPQHF; j_gene: TRBJ1-5; v_gene: TRBV10-1; len: 20
CDR3aa: CASRLAGDGGEQFF; j_gene: TRBJ2-1; v_gene: TRBV5-6; len: 14
CDR3aa: CAISESLGGTEAFF; j_gene: TRBJ1-1; v_gene: TRBV10-3; len: 14
CDR3aa: CASSSLVGPYPTGELFF; j_gene: TRBJ2-2; v_gene: TRBV28; len: 17
CDR3aa: CASSPSGRNTGELFF; j_gene: TRBJ2-2; v_gene: TRBV28; len: 15
CDR3aa: CSVVGQGHTEAFF; j_gene: TRBJ1-1; v_gene: TRBV29-1; len: 13
CDR3aa: CASSQGGGAGYGYTF; j_gene: TRBJ1-2; v_gene: TRBV4-1; len: 15
CDR3aa: CASSTMRTGDEQYF; j_gene: TRBJ2-7; v_gene: TRBV19; len: 14
CDR3aa: CASRSGTGVKNEQFF; j_gene: TRBJ2-1; v_gene: TRBV19; len: 15
CDR3aa: CASSPLKAGPDGTQYF; j_gene: TRBJ2-5; v_gene: TRBV18; len: 16
CDR3aa: CATSDFGGTGANVLTF; j_gene: TRBJ2-6; v_gene: TRBV24-1; len: 16
CDR3aa: CASSQTGEGETQYF; j_gene: TRBJ2-5; v_gene: TRBV7-7; len: 14
CDR3aa: CASSLMQGTGELFF; j_gene: TRBJ2-2; v_gene: TRBV11-2; len: 14
CDR3aa: CASSSRQTVNNQPQHF; j_gene: TRBJ1-5; v_gene: TRBV21-1; len: 16
CDR3aa: CASSLKAGVNEQFF; j_gene: TRBJ2-1; v_gene: TRBV7-2; len: 14
CDR3aa: CASGRGNEQFF; j_gene: TRBJ2-1; v_gene: TRBV3-1/TRBV3-2; len: 11
CDR3aa: CASSLYSGELFF; j_gene: TRBJ2-2; v_gene: TRBV12-3/TRBV12-4; len: 12
CDR3aa: CASSDTRDRVSHEQYF; j_gene: TRBJ2-7; v_gene: TRBV2; len: 16
CDR3aa: CASSDLTGAGNEQFF; j_gene: TRBJ2-1; v_gene: TRBV10-2; len: 15
CDR3aa: CASSETDRGAMGGELFF; j_gene: TRBJ2-2; v_gene: TRBV7-9; len: 17
CDR3aa: CASSQTDIGVAGEPYEQYF; j_gene: TRBJ2-7; v_gene: TRBV4-1; len: 19
CDR3aa: CASSIGQGEAGYTF; j_gene: TRBJ1-2; v_gene: TRBV7-3; len: 14
CDR3aa: CASSLGTGEQFF; j_gene: TRBJ2-1; v_gene: TRBV14; len: 12